The rows below give T cell receptor beta chains drawn from one sample of a study of T-cell memory formation after mild COVID-19. TCRdb analysed the 5' RACE reads with MiXCR anew, one entry per CDR3 protein. This sample has 470,000 or so distinct CDR3 sequences, with approximately 20% found just once. Sequenced input: PBMCs or a T cell subset sorted from them (not recorded which). Receptors originate from an adult woman who had mild COVID-19 (a few samples of this study predate the infection). Cell type and time point are not known. Both conserved end residues are trimmed from each CDR3. A D gene is named only where the DNA matches it firmly.

v_call	d_call	j_call	cdr3_aa
TRBV12-3/TRBV12-4	.	TRBJ1-5	ASSLTEGRDPGH
TRBV11-2	.	TRBJ1-1	ASSLPGMNTEAF
TRBV20-1	TRBD1	TRBJ1-1	SALRGERAEAF
TRBV18	TRBD1	TRBJ1-1	ASSFRDRGVGEAF
TRBV7-9	.	TRBJ2-3	ASSRQVDTQY
TRBV7-9	.	TRBJ2-5	ASSYPTQY
TRBV6-1	TRBD2	TRBJ2-1	ASSEERVAGYNEQF
TRBV11-1	TRBD2	TRBJ2-7	ASRPRSSGRGFYEQY
TRBV4-3	TRBD2	TRBJ2-6	ASSQDGTSSGANVLT
TRBV2	.	TRBJ2-7	ASRGESSYEQY
TRBV15	.	TRBJ1-2	ATSSSRAIYGYT
TRBV9	.	TRBJ2-1	ASSEGGEQF
TRBV20-1	TRBD2	TRBJ2-7	SAREDWTSGSSYEQY
TRBV5-6	TRBD1	TRBJ1-5	ASSLAGTGSLH
TRBV15	TRBD2	TRBJ2-7	ATSRGAGGSYEQY
TRBV12-3/TRBV12-4	.	TRBJ2-1	ASSPSSYNEQF
TRBV6-5	.	TRBJ1-1	ASSSTGLTEAF
TRBV7-2	TRBD2	TRBJ2-3	ASSLSSAGVVKDTQY
TRBV5-1	.	TRBJ2-1	ASSLERPLDNEQF
TRBV3-1	.	TRBJ1-1	ASTSRVNTEAF
TRBV12-3/TRBV12-4	.	TRBJ1-5	ASSGGRVYNQPQH
TRBV20-1	.	TRBJ1-1	SAIREGQNTEAF
TRBV20-1	.	TRBJ2-5	SAPLAQGETQY
TRBV10-3	.	TRBJ2-7	AISATGREQY
TRBV20-1	.	TRBJ1-4	SARSGFIGEKLF
TRBV5-5	TRBD2	TRBJ2-5	ASSLGLAGDQETQY
TRBV7-9	TRBD1	TRBJ2-5	ASSSRPGTAVETQY
TRBV2	TRBD2	TRBJ2-7	ASSEGLAGVWEQY
TRBV4-1	TRBD1	TRBJ1-6	ASSQDPTGPNSPLH
TRBV5-5	.	TRBJ2-1	ASSFDLYNEQF
TRBV7-6	TRBD1	TRBJ1-1	ASSFSRGTEAF
TRBV29-1	.	TRBJ1-1	SVESRTNTEAF
TRBV7-2	TRBD1	TRBJ1-2	ASSVGQGATNYGYT
TRBV10-3	TRBD1	TRBJ1-2	ATTGTGGPMDGYT